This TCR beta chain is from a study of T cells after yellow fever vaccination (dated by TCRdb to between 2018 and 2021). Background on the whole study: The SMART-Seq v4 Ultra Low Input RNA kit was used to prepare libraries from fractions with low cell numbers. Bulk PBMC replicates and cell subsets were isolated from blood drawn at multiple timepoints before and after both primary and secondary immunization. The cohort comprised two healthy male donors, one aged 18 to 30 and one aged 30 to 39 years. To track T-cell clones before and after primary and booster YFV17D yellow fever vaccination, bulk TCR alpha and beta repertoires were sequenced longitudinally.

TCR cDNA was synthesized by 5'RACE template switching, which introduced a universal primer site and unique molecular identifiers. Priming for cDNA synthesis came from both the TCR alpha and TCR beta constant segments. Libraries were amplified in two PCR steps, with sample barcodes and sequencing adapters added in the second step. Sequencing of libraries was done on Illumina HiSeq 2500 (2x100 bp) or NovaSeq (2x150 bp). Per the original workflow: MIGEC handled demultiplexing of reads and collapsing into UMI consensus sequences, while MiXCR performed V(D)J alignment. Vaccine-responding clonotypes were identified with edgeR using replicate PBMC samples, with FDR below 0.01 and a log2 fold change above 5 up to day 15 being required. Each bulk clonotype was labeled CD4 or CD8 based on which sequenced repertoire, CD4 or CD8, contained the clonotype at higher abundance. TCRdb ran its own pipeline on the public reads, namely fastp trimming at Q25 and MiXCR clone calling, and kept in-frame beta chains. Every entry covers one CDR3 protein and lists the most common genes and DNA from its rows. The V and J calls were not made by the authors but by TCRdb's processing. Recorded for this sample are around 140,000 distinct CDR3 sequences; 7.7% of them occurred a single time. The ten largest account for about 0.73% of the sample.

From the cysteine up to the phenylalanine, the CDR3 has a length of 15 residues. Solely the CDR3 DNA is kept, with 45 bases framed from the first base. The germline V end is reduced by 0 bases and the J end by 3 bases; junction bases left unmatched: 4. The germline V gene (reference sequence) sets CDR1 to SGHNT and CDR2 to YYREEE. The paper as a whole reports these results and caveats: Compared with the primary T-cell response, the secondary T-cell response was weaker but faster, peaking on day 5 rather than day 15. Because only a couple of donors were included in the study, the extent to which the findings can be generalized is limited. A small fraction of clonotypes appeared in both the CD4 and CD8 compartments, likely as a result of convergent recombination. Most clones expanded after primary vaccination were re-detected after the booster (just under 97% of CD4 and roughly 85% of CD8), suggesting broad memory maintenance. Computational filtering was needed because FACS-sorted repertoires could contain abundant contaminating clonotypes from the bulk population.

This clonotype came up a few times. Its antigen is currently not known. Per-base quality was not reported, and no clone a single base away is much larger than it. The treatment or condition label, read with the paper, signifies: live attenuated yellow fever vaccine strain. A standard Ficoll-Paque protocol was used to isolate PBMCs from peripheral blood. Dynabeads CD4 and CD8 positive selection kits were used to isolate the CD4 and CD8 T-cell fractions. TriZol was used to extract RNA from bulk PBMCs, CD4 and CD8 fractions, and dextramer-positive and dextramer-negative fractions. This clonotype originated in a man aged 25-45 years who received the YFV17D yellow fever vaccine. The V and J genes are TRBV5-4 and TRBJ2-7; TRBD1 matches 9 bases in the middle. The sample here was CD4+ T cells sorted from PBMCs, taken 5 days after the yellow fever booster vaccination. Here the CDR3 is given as CASSLGQGVYYEQYF. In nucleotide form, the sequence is TGTGCCAGCAGCTTGGGACAGGGGGTCTACTACGAGCAGTACTTC.